One T cell receptor (beta chain) is described in this entry. This CDR3 has 12 amino acids. Trimming shortened V by 4 bases and J by 0 bases, and 7 bases separated the two germline ends. Looked up from germline, CDR1 is DFQATT and CDR2 is SNEGSKA (reference sequence). Alongside a J-beta primer mix, a sample-barcoded 5' primer served in a second PCR lasting 7 to 11 cycles. Each single sample gave us at least 2.5 million CDR3-containing paired-end reads. TCRdb re-analysed the 5' RACE reads in MiXCR, keeping a single row per CDR3 protein. Altogether roughly 1,800,000 distinct CDR3 sequences are present, approximately 50% being singletons, with the ten largest covering less than 2.5%. This entry is derived from a study of blood T cells in healthy people across ages.

Sequenced material: blood. The rearrangement uses TRBV20-1 and TRBJ2-7; D uncertain. The sequence was collected from a woman in her forties in good health. The CDR3 region has the DNA TGCAGTGCTAACCCGGGCTCCTACGAGCAGTACTTC. Protein product: CSANPGSYEQYF.